Each of the 30 T cell receptor beta chains below was sequenced from the same sample in a study of blood T cell repertoires in COVID-19. The repertoire was sequenced with immunoSEQ multiplex PCR; TCRdb's copy has only in-frame clones and lacks some. Among 200,000 to 300,000 clones, around 87% were seen once, and the ten largest hold roughly 5.6%. The sample taken for sequencing was peripheral blood. Every receptor here comes from a woman aged 60-75 years with COVID-19, enrolled during active disease.

The rearrangement joins TRBV5-1 to TRBJ2-1, with 9 bases matching TRBD2. The length of the CDR3 is 15 residues. J lost 3 bases, V lost 0 bases, and 1 base had no gene match. Germline V CDR1 and CDR2: SGHRS, YFSETQ. The CDR3 DNA sequence: TGCGCCAGCAGCTTGGGTAGCGGGGGCTACAATGAGCAGTTCTTC. This gives the protein CASSLGSGGYNEQFF.

This sequence joins TRBV6-6 and TRBJ1-5, with 7 bases that match TRBD1. With V trimmed by 7 bases and J by 3 bases, 3 bases remained unmatched. The CDR3 is made up of 13 amino acids. Germline values: CDR1 MNHNY, CDR2 SVGAGI (reference sequence). CDR3 in DNA: TGTGCCAGCATTGGACAGGTCAATCAGCCCCAGCATTTT. It yields the protein CASIGQVNQPQHF.

CDR3 sequence reads: CATSGGTDLHYGYTF. The DNA for the CDR3 is TGTGCCACCAGCGGAGGGACAGACCTCCACTATGGCTACACCTTC. This chain connects TRBV15 to TRBJ1-2; TRBD1 matches 7 bases. Germline V gives CDR1 LNHNV, CDR2 YYDKDF (reference sequence). The CDR3 is made up of 15 amino acids. V lost 5 bases to trimming and J lost 3 bases; unmatched junction nucleotides: 9.

With respect to this clone: Other DNA sequences in this sample translate to the same CDR3. The chain combines TRBV6-5 with TRBJ2-2; no definite D call. This CDR3 has 12 residues. Germline V gene data show CDR1 as MNHEY and CDR2 as SVGAGI. V lost 5 bases to trimming and J lost 6 bases, with 7 bases between them. CDR3 DNA: TGTGCCAGCAGTCGAGGCTCCGGGGAGCTGTTTTTT. It codes for CASSRGSGELFF.

This clone was seen only a few times. The chain employs TRBV30 and TRBJ2-1; possibly TRBD2 for D (7 bases). Germline-derived CDR1 and CDR2 are GTSNPN and SVGIG (reference sequence). V lost 2 bases and J 5 bases, leaving 25 bases between the germline ends. The CDR3 contains 18 residues. The CDR3 nucleotides are TGTGCCTGGAGTTCGGGTAGGGGGGCTAGCGGACTTAACAATGAGCAGTTCTTC. It yields the protein CAWSSGRGASGLNNEQFF.

This chain uses TRBV27 with TRBJ2-7, with D perhaps matching TRBD2 (6 bases). Germline CDR1 MNHEY, CDR2 SMNVEV (reference sequence). This CDR3 is 14 amino acids long. The V end was cut by 5 bases, the J end by 11 bases, with 22 bases between. The CDR3 DNA reads TGTGCCAGCAGTCCGAATGACCCCCGGACTAAAAAGTACTTC. This codes for CASSPNDPRTKKYF.

The chain joins TRBV10-3 to TRBJ1-1; D call uncertain. Germline values: CDR1 ENHRY, CDR2 SYGVKD. V dropped 10 bases and J dropped 1 base, with 10 bases sitting between them. This CDR3 comprises 12 residues. Here the CDR3 DNA reads TGTGCCACCAGAACAGAGAACACTGAAGCTTTCTTT. It specifies CATRTENTEAFF.

The chain employs TRBV7-9 and TRBJ2-1; 7 bases fit TRBD1. Germline lookup yields CDR1 SEHNR and CDR2 FQNEAQ (reference sequence). The ends lost 5 bases at V and 1 base at J; junction bases unmatched: 14. The CDR3 is 18 amino acids. Here the CDR3 reads CASSRPQQGTTSYNEQFF. CDR3 coding DNA: TGTGCCAGCAGCCGCCCCCAACAGGGGACCACGTCCTACAATGAGCAGTTCTTC.

The rearrangement uses TRBV6-5 and TRBJ2-1; D possibly corresponds to TRBD2 (5 bases). The CDR3 consists of 15 residues. Germline V CDR1 and CDR2: MNHEY, SVGAGI. Trimming took 6 bases from V and 0 from J, leaving 12 bases between them. The CDR3 bases are TGTGCCAGCAGGGTGAGGGAATTCTCCTACAATGAGCAGTTCTTC. Amino acid sequence: CASRVREFSYNEQFF.

This clone has just one count. The chain carries TRBV25-1 and TRBJ1-5, with 8 bases lining up with TRBD1. Unmatched junction bases numbered 8, after V lost 6 bases and J lost 7 bases. Per the germline V gene, CDR1 is MGHDK and CDR2 is SYGVNS. CDR3 length: 14 residues. CDR3 region: CASSPDRGGQPQHF. The CDR3 DNA follows: TGTGCCAGCAGCCCTGACAGGGGTGGACAGCCCCAGCATTTT.

V and J are TRBV28 and TRBJ2-5; D ambiguous. The length of the CDR3 is 15 residues. The V and J ends lost 6 bases and 4 bases respectively, with 18 bases between them. Germline CDR1 and CDR2: MDHEN and SYDVKM. The CDR3 spells CASSPEYGELETQYF. In nucleotides, the CDR3 is TGTGCCAGCAGCCCAGAATACGGAGAGTTAGAGACCCAGTACTTC.

Only one count was recorded for this clone. The chain combines TRBV4-3 with TRBJ1-6, with TRBD1 as a possible D gene (6 bases). The CDR3 is made up of 14 amino acids. Between the trimmed V and J ends, which lost 4 bases and 8 bases, there was a span of 12 bases. Germline V gives CDR1 LGHNA, CDR2 YSLEER. The CDR3 sequence is CASSPAGVHSPLHF. Written as DNA, the CDR3 is TGCGCCAGCAGCCCGGCAGGGGTGCATTCACCCCTCCACTTT.

The chain employs TRBV3-1 (or the pseudogene TRBV3-2) and TRBJ1-1, with 7 nucleotides matching TRBD1. The CDR3 length is 13 residues. In germline, CDR1 is LGHDT, CDR2 YNNKEL (reference sequence). V lost 1 base and J lost 8; bases outside the gene matches: 4. The DNA of the CDR3 is TGTGCCAGCAGCCAAGGGACAGGACAGGAAGCTTTCTTT. This translates into CASSQGTGQEAFF.

This clone appeared a few times. This chain joins TRBV2 and TRBJ1-5; 10 bases map to TRBD1. The CDR3 covers 15 residues. Unmatched junction bases numbered 0, after V lost 4 bases and J lost 0 bases. Germline CDR1 reads SNHLY; CDR2 reads FYNNEI. CDR3 region: CASSGTGGSNQPQHF. The CDR3, as DNA: TGTGCCAGCAGTGGGACAGGGGGTAGCAATCAGCCCCAGCATTTT.

The CDR3 spells CASQTLAGNNEQFF. The CDR3 DNA reads as TGTGCCAGTCAGACACTAGCGGGAAACAATGAGCAGTTCTTC. The V gene is TRBV3-1 (or the pseudogene TRBV3-2), the J gene TRBJ2-1; TRBD2 aligns across 10 bases. V gave up 9 bases and J gave up 5 bases; unmatched junction bases: 7. Looked up from germline, CDR1 is LGHDT and CDR2 is YNNKEL (reference sequence). The CDR3 totals 14 residues.

In this sample, this clone turned up a few times. The chain is built from TRBV7-3 and TRBJ2-1; 9 bases match TRBD1. There are 15 residues in the CDR3. CDR1 is SGHTA and CDR2 is FQGTGA in the germline V gene. The V segment lost 4 bases and the J segment 8 bases; nucleotides outside the gene matches: 9. The CDR3, as DNA: TGTGCCAGCAGCTCAACAGGGGGCAGTTGGGATGAGCAGTTCTTC. It codes for CASSSTGGSWDEQFF.

The chain carries TRBV28 and TRBJ2-4; TRBD1 agrees at 10 bases. In germline, CDR1 is MDHEN, CDR2 SYDVKM. This CDR3 has 15 amino acids. V gave up 2 bases and J gave up 5 bases; unmatched junction bases: 3. The CDR3 protein is CASSLAGQGQNIQYF. CDR3 sequence (DNA): TGTGCCAGCAGTTTAGCGGGACAGGGGCAAAACATTCAGTACTTC.

The CDR3 DNA reads as TGCGCCAGCAGCCCATCGAACAGGATGCGTGAAGCTTTCTTT. It yields the protein CASSPSNRMREAFF. The chain recombines TRBV4-1 with TRBJ1-1; tentatively, D is TRBD1 (5 bases). The germline CDR1 and CDR2 sequences are MGHRA and YSYEKL. The V gene lost 4 bases and the J gene lost 7 bases, with 16 bases spanning the gap. The CDR3 loop spans 14 amino acids.

This chain links TRBV12-5 with TRBJ1-1, with a tentative D call TRBD1 (6 bases). The CDR3 runs to 13 residues. The V and J ends lost 5 bases and 5 bases respectively, with 12 bases between them. CDR1 is LGHNT and CDR2 is FRNRAP in the germline V gene. CDR3 nucleotides: TGTGCTAGTGGTCTCCCAGGGGAAACTGAAGCTTTCTTT. It encodes CASGLPGETEAFF.

This clone was seen just once. V is TRBV7-9 and J is TRBJ1-2; D is uncertain. V gave up 0 bases and J gave up 8 bases, with 16 bases separating them. The CDR3 consists of 15 residues. Germline CDR1 reads SEHNR; CDR2 reads FQNEAQ (reference sequence). CDR3 coding DNA: TGTGCCAGCAGCTTAGCTCCGGGTGACCCTGGAGGCTACACCTTC. Protein sequence: CASSLAPGDPGGYTF.

The rearrangement uses TRBV3-1 (or the pseudogene TRBV3-2) and TRBJ2-7, with D possibly called TRBD1 or TRBD2 (6 bases each). CDR1 and CDR2 (germline): LGHDT, YNNKEL (reference sequence). The CDR3 is 15 amino acids. V was cut by 5 bases and J by 2 bases, with 16 bases left in between. The CDR3 sequence is CASSKGGTQTYEQYF. In DNA form, the CDR3 reads TGTGCCAGCAGCAAAGGGGGGACTCAAACCTACGAGCAGTACTTC.

The rearrangement uses TRBV24-1 and TRBJ2-5; no clear D. Germline loops: CDR1 KGHDR, CDR2 SFDVKD. CDR3 length equals 14 residues. Between the trimmed V and J ends, which lost 4 bases and 0 bases, there was a span of 8 bases. The CDR3 here is CATSESRDQETQYF. The DNA for the CDR3 is TGTGCCACCAGTGAATCCCGGGACCAAGAGACCCAGTACTTC.

The rearrangement links TRBV7-2 to TRBJ2-7; D is unclear. The V end was cut by 5 bases, the J end by 2 bases, with 10 bases between. The CDR3 spans 13 residues. Germline CDR1 reads SGHTA; CDR2 reads FQGNSA. CDR3 bases: TGTGCCAGCAGCCGCTACAGCCCCTACGAGCAGTACTTC. This translates into CASSRYSPYEQYF.

J is TRBJ1-5 and V is TRBV6-5; D is undetermined. The CDR3 runs 15 residues. The germline V gene has CDR1 MNHEY and CDR2 SVGAGI. Trimming stripped 7 bases from V and 0 bases from J, with 13 bases between. In DNA, the CDR3 is TGTGCCAGCACCAATCTGGGAGTTAGCAATCAGCCCCAGCATTTT. Its protein product is CASTNLGVSNQPQHF.

This rearrangement joins TRBV5-1 to TRBJ2-1; 8 positions agree with TRBD2. J gave up 6 bases and V 4 bases, and 9 bases lay outside the gene matches. This CDR3 is built from 15 residues. Germline CDR1 is SGHRS and CDR2 is YFSETQ. The CDR3: CASSGSGRSGNEQFF. The CDR3 nucleotides read TGCGCCAGCAGCGGGAGCGGGAGATCCGGCAATGAGCAGTTCTTC.

This chain links TRBV10-3 with TRBJ2-7; D possibly corresponds to TRBD2 (6 bases). This CDR3 comprises 14 residues. Per the germline V gene, CDR1 is ENHRY and CDR2 is SYGVKD. V shed 0 bases and J shed 6 bases, with 12 bases lying between them. CDR3 nucleotides: TGTGCCATCAGTGAGTCAAATAGCGGAGGCGAGCAGTACTTC. This sequence encodes CAISESNSGGEQYF.

The chain recombines TRBV9 with TRBJ1-5; the D is unclear. V was cut by 0 bases and J by 0 bases, with 7 bases left in between. The CDR3 runs 15 residues. CDR1 and CDR2 from the germline V gene are SGDLS and YYNGEE. CDR3 nucleotide sequence: TGTGCCAGCAGCGTAGGGCCACATAGCAATCAGCCCCAGCATTTT. It is translated as CASSVGPHSNQPQHF.

The genes are TRBV5-4 and TRBJ2-7; D is perhaps TRBD1 (6 bases). CDR3 length equals 12 residues. The germline CDR1 and CDR2 sequences are SGHNT and YYREEE (reference sequence). V was shortened by 3 bases and J by 4 bases, with 8 bases between the two germline ends. DNA for the CDR3: TGTGCCAGCAGCTACGGACAGTACGAGCAGTACTTC. Translating gives CASSYGQYEQYF.

The rearrangement uses TRBV11-2 and TRBJ2-1, with a weak D call TRBD2 (5 bases). CDR3 size: 12 residues. The V and J ends lost 5 bases and 9 bases respectively, with 11 bases between them. The germline V gene encodes CDR1 SGHAT and CDR2 FQNNGV. The CDR3 sequence is CASSQLGSEQFF. DNA for the CDR3: TGTGCCAGCAGCCAACTAGGGTCTGAGCAGTTCTTC.

This clone came up a few times. The chain recombines TRBV7-9 with TRBJ2-2; TRBD2 matches at 9 bases. CDR1 is SEHNR, CDR2 FQNEAQ, per germline (reference sequence). Trimming took 5 bases from V and 2 from J; bases not matched to a gene: 3. CDR3 length equals 15 residues. The CDR3 DNA reads as TGTGCCAGCAGCCCGGGACTAGCTAACACCGGGGAGCTGTTTTTT. Residues: CASSPGLANTGELFF.